This T cell receptor (beta chain) was sequenced during a study of patients and donors after allogeneic stem cell transplantation. TCRdb re-called the RT-PCR reads with MiXCR, one entry per CDR3 protein. Of around 200,000 distinct CDR3 sequences listed, less than 50% are singletons. The CDR3 covers 18 residues. The junction had 16 bases not matched to a gene; V was cut back by 3 bases and J by 8 bases. V usage is TRBV12-3 or TRBV12-4 and J usage is TRBJ1-4, with TRBD1 matching 9 bases. This TCR derives from a human donor who was either an allogeneic HSCT recipient or a stem cell or donor lymphocyte infusion donor (not recorded which). It is not recorded whose cells these are; they may come from a transplant donor. Sequencing was performed on blood, either unsorted or a sorted T cell fraction (not recorded which). CDR3 protein: CASSFDGTGKGVREKLFF. In nucleotides, the CDR3 is TGTGCCAGCAGTTTCGATGGGACAGGGAAAGGAGTCCGGGAAAAACTGTTTTTT.